This is a list of T cell receptor beta chains from one sample in a study of shared clonotypes between healthy human individuals. TCRdb's copy holds only in-frame clones and misses some; the assay was immunoSEQ multiplex PCR. The sample comprises roughly 1,100,000 clones, about 76% of which are singletons, and around 1.5% rests with the top ten. The sample taken for sequencing was memory CD4+ T cells sorted from blood. These receptors came from a man aged 18 to 30 in good health. Each CDR3 is given without its conserved first and last residue.

V: TRBV29-1
CDR3: SVDFLRRALYNEQF

V: TRBV7-8
CDR3: ASSEKGGWHGYT

V: TRBV5-4
CDR3: ASSRLGDSGNTIY

V: TRBV19
CDR3: ASTWEGRGEQF

V: TRBV10-1
CDR3: ASSQGEKLF

V: TRBV19
CDR3: ASSPQTQETQY

V: TRBV7-2
CDR3: ASSSASGTLNYEQY

V: TRBV5-1
CDR3: ASRLGSENTEAF

V: TRBV7-9
CDR3: ASSFRQDTEAF

V: TRBV19
CDR3: ATSKGRDWASNQPQH

V: TRBV7-9
CDR3: ASSPNTLGEQF

V: TRBV5-1
CDR3: ASGDSYTGELF

V: TRBV5-4
CDR3: ASSLDNSNYGYT

V: TRBV6-1
CDR3: ASTSTGTLRQPQH

V: TRBV6-5
CDR3: ASSWTGMGGYT

V: TRBV10-2
CDR3: ASSEVAGAGETQY

V: TRBV15
CDR3: ATSREQTGPSGEQY